This TCR beta chain was sequenced during a study of blood T cell repertoires in COVID-19. Germline CDR1 MDHEN, CDR2 SYDVKM. Between the trimmed V and J ends, which lost 5 bases and 6 bases, there was a span of 8 bases. This CDR3 spans 11 amino acids. The protocol was immunoSEQ multiplex PCR, while the TCRdb copy is restricted to in-frame clones and leaves out a portion. The table lists about 55,000 clones, approximately 90% of them singletons. Specimen: peripheral blood. The V gene is TRBV28, the J gene TRBJ2-7; D possibly corresponds to TRBD2 (6 bases). The receptor was isolated from a man aged 35 to 55 with COVID-19, enrolled during active disease. The chain's CDR3 is CASSGGGEQYF. CDR3 nucleotide sequence: TGTGCCAGCAGTGGGGGAGGCGAGCAGTACTTC.